This T cell receptor beta chain was observed in a study of cytomegalovirus exposure and HLA in healthy donors. Overall study findings and caveats: Prior analysis indicated that the majority of TCR beta V segments exhibited productivity approximately 87% or approximately 30% of the time. Among TCR beta chains of equal frequency, HLA-associated ones were more clonally expanded in a later analysis.

The germline gives CDR1 SEHNR, CDR2 FQNEAQ (reference sequence). V gave up 0 bases and J gave up 0 bases, with 18 bases separating them. This CDR3 is 19 amino acids long. Participants comprised healthy donors of bone marrow. This clone was observed once. Antigen specificity is unknown. Amplification used 60 Vbeta primers and 13 Jbeta primers. Repertoires were generated with immunoSEQ multiplex PCR, while TCRdb's copy carries only in-frame clones and drops some. Of 65,000 to 85,000 clones in the sample, approximately 79% were seen once. Specimen: PBMCs. V and J are TRBV7-9 and TRBJ1-5, with TRBD1 as a possible D gene (6 bases). This clonotype was obtained from a woman between 35 and 50 years old in good health and CMV-seropositive. The CDR3 nucleotides are TGTGCCAGCAGCTTAGCGATGTTGGGGGCAGAATATAGCAATCAGCCCCAGCATTTT. Its protein is CASSLAMLGAEYSNQPQHF. The variable domain in full, with the rest retrieved from reference TRBV7-9 and TRBJ1-5, is DTGVSQNPRHKITKRGQNVTFRCDPISEHNRLYWYRQTLGQGPEFLTYFQNEAQLEKSRLLSDRFSAERPKGSFSTLEIQRTEQGDSAMYLCASSLAMLGAEYSNQPQHFGDGTRLSIL.